This record looks at one TCR beta chain sequence and its context. Its antigen is currently not known. Base qualities are not recorded, but no much larger clone differs from it by a single base. These data originate in a study of vaccination effects on CD4 cells after COVID-19 (dated by TCRdb to 2021 to 2024). Background for the entire study: Participants received two doses of either the BNT162b2 or the mRNA-1273 mRNA SARS-CoV-2 vaccine. In both COVID-19 convalescent patients and infection-naive vaccine recipients, the study compared SARS-CoV-2 spike-specific CD4+ TCR repertoires from before mRNA vaccination with those from after it. The full study included around ten COVID-19 convalescent patients and a few SARS-CoV-2-naive healthy vaccine recipients. Cultures from other donors in the study were sequenced with the Oncomine TCR Beta short-read assay on an Illumina iSeq 100.

The germline V gene (reference sequence) supplies CDR1 LNHDA and CDR2 SQIVND. Compared with germline, V lacks 5 bases and J lacks 2 bases; bases without a gene match: 6. The CDR3 goes from the cysteine to the phenylalanine over 16 residues. The kept DNA is CDR3 alone, 48 bases in frame from the first base. Libraries came from the immunoSEQ multiplex PCR assay. DNA from the cultured, isolated CD4+ T cells was subjected to TCR beta CDR3 sequencing. The authors' pipeline ran thus. Non-productive TCR sequences were removed, reads were trimmed to the CDR3 region, and CDR3s of at least 7 amino acids were retained. Antigen-specific clonotypes were identified with the MANAFEST web app by comparing expansion in peptide wells against reference cultures. For clones to be considered positive, expansion at FDR<0.05 versus reference and all other wells, an odds ratio above 5, and a frequency above 0.1% in two replicate wells were required. Clonotypes significantly expanded in SARS-CoV-2 spike wells and in at least one common cold coronavirus spike condition were defined as cross-reactive. CDR3 similarity was assessed by Levenshtein distance with the stringdist R package, and unrooted trees were built with ape in R 3.6.1. The immuneACCESS repertoire file appears here via TCRdb, limited to in-frame rearrangements. These files lack a portion of the clones; in checked studies, under half of the deficit traces to unresolved V genes, and the cause of the others is not known. That table is the source of V, J and clone size, and D and trimming were worked out from the DNA. Recorded for this sample are approximately 82,000 clones; around 74% of them occurred a single time. 1.5% to 2% of the sample lies in the top ten.

In the ViraFEST assay, PBMC were stimulated with viral peptide pools, and TCR sequencing was then used to find antigen-specific CD4+ T cell clonotypes based on their expansion. After more than 9 days of culture, CD4+ T cells were isolated with the EasySep CD4+ T cell isolation kit. The absence of prior SARS-CoV-2 infection in healthy vaccine recipients was confirmed by negative nucleocapsid antibodies before and after vaccination. Some 2 million PBMC per well were cultured in IMDM with about 4.6% human AB serum, roughly 10 IU/ml IL-2 and gentamicin, plus 10 ug/ml peptides. On days 3 and 7, half of the culture medium was replaced with fresh IL-2-containing medium. Unless noted otherwise, every peptide stimulation condition was cultured in triplicate wells. Using Ficoll-Paque Plus gradient centrifugation, PBMC were separated from whole blood and then either used fresh or cryopreserved at -140C. The overlapping peptide pools covered the spike proteins of SARS-CoV-2 and of the common cold coronaviruses HCoV-NL63, HCoV-OC43 and HCoV-229E. Genomic DNA was extracted from cultured CD4+ T cells with the QIAamp micro DNA kit.

Results and caveats for the whole study, not just this receptor: At late post-vaccination timepoints, both infection-induced and vaccine-induced clones showed marked clonal contraction, consistent with waning T cell responses. Only a small number of convalescent patients were included, and no early post-infection timepoints were available, which limited the study. In healthy vaccine recipients, vaccine-induced clones were almost all SARS-CoV-2 mono-reactive, with only 1 of 255 cross-reactive with common cold coronaviruses.

The source was CD4+ T cells from PBMCs cultured with HCoV-229E spike peptides, collected before COVID-19 vaccination. What this sample's cell subset or site label stands for: HCoV-229E spike overlapping peptide pool stimulation. In this chain, TRBV19 is recombined with TRBJ2-6; the central 7 bases match TRBD1. The source of this sequence is a human donor who received a COVID-19 vaccine. The DNA reads as follows: TGTGCCAGTAGTGCCAACAGGGGAGCTGGGGCCAACGTCCTGACTTTC. It is translated as CASSANRGAGANVLTF.